A selection of T cell receptor beta chains follows, all from one sample in a study of OX40 agonist ivuxolimab in advanced cancers. The method was immunoSEQ multiplex PCR; TCRdb's version includes in-frame clones alone and lacks a portion of them. The sample contains roughly 63,000 clones, 75% to 90% of which appear only once. Sequencing used CD4+ or CD8+ T cells sorted from blood, obtained in a trial of the OX40 agonist ivuxolimab. Receptors originate from an adult with an advanced solid tumor such as melanoma, head and neck, liver or kidney cancer. Both conserved end residues are part of each CDR3. D genes are given only for firm matches. Expanded clones get a size class; other rows say once, few or many, or leave the size out.

d_gene | len | j_gene | v_gene | abundance | CDR3aa | CDR3nt
TRBD2 | 14 | TRBJ2-7 | TRBV5-1 | - | CASSSTSGSYEQYF | TGCGCCAGCAGCTCAACTAGCGGTAGCTACGAGCAGTACTTC
TRBD1 | 17 | TRBJ2-5 | TRBV7-8 | - | CASSSSSGTGGRKTQYF | TGTGCCAGCAGCTCCTCTTCCGGGACAGGTGGGAGGAAGACCCAGTACTTC
- | 13 | TRBJ2-7 | TRBV7-9 | - | CASSLVAVYEQYF | TGTGCCAGCAGCTTAGTTGCAGTCTACGAGCAGTACTTC
- | 12 | TRBJ1-2 | TRBV15 | - | CATSTGMYGYTF | TGTGCCACCAGTACCGGGATGTATGGCTACACCTTC
TRBD2 | 19 | TRBJ2-1 | TRBV11-3 | - | CASSLSPYGTSGGAIEQFF | TGTGCCAGCAGCTTATCCCCTTACGGGACTAGCGGGGGGGCCATAGAGCAGTTCTTC
TRBD2 | 14 | TRBJ2-7 | TRBV6-5 | - | CASRLLAGGYEQYF | TGTGCCAGCAGGCTCCTAGCGGGGGGCTACGAGCAGTACTTC
TRBD1 | 14 | TRBJ1-2 | TRBV6-5 | - | CASSYGTGHYGYTF | TGTGCCAGCAGTTACGGGACAGGACACTATGGCTACACCTTC
TRBD1 | 15 | TRBJ2-7 | TRBV5-6 | - | CASSLVQGRTYEQYF | TGTGCCAGCAGCTTGGTACAGGGGCGTACCTACGAGCAGTACTTC
TRBD1 | 16 | TRBJ1-5 | TRBV7-9 | - | CASSLRLDRVNQPQHF | TGTGCCAGCAGCTTGAGGCTGGACAGGGTCAATCAGCCCCAGCATTTT
TRBD2 | 18 | TRBJ2-7 | TRBV6-4 | - | CASSDLNVAGGRTYEQYF | TGTGCCAGCAGTGACCTAAACGTAGCGGGAGGGCGCACGTACGAGCAGTACTTC
- | 17 | TRBJ2-1 | TRBV5-1 | - | CASSRITGTASFDEQFF | TGCGCCAGCAGCCGGATCACAGGGACCGCTAGTTTCGATGAGCAGTTCTTC
TRBD2 | 16 | TRBJ2-3 | TRBV2 | - | CASGWTSGRETDTQYF | TGTGCCAGCGGTTGGACTAGCGGGAGGGAAACAGATACGCAGTATTTT
- | 12 | TRBJ1-2 | TRBV29-1 | - | CSVSPGNYGYTF | TGCAGCGTTTCCCCCGGGAACTATGGCTACACCTTC
TRBD2 | 20 | TRBJ2-3 | TRBV14 | once | CASSQVRGLAHGTSTDTQYF | TGTGCCAGCAGCCAAGTCAGAGGACTAGCGCACGGAACTAGCACAGATACGCAGTATTTT
TRBD2 | 17 | TRBJ2-3 | TRBV2 | - | CASNEVERGVLLDTQYF | TGTGCCAGCAACGAAGTTGAGCGGGGGGTCCTCTTAGATACGCAGTATTTT
TRBD2 | 13 | TRBJ2-1 | TRBV5-4 | - | CASRDGTKNEQFF | TGTGCCAGCAGGGACGGGACTAAGAATGAGCAGTTCTTC
- | 15 | TRBJ1-4 | TRBV6-6 | - | CASSFQGGLGEKLFF | TGTGCCAGCAGTTTCCAAGGGGGATTAGGGGAAAAACTGTTTTTT
- | 14 | TRBJ2-4 | TRBV29-1 | - | CSAQGGRAKNIQYF | TGCAGCGCGCAAGGGGGACGGGCCAAAAACATTCAGTACTTC
- | 13 | TRBJ1-1 | TRBV19 | - | CASQLALETEAFF | TGTGCCAGTCAATTGGCCCTCGAGACTGAAGCTTTCTTT
- | 11 | TRBJ1-4 | TRBV20-1 | - | CSADLREKLFF | TGCAGTGCTGACTTACGGGAAAAACTGTTTTTT
- | 13 | TRBJ2-1 | TRBV14 | - | CASSLTLGGEQFF | TGTGCCAGCAGCCTCACTTTGGGGGGTGAGCAGTTCTTC
TRBD2 | 17 | TRBJ2-3 | TRBV5-1 | - | CASSLTPAGGTEDTQYF | TGCGCCAGCAGCCTGACCCCCGCGGGAGGGACGGAAGATACGCAGTATTTT
- | 14 | TRBJ2-7 | TRBV6-1 | - | CASSEVDTDYEQYF | TGTGCCAGCAGTGAAGTCGACACGGACTACGAGCAGTACTTC
- | 15 | TRBJ2-2 | TRBV6-5 | - | CASRPVDSGTGELFF | TGTGCCAGTCGCCCCGTTGATTCGGGCACCGGGGAGCTGTTTTTT
- | 14 | TRBJ2-2 | TRBV7-7 | - | CASSLGLGTGELFF | TGTGCTAGCAGCTTAGGTCTAGGGACCGGGGAGCTGTTTTTT
- | 12 | TRBJ2-5 | TRBV19 | once | CASSGNQETQYF | TGTGCCAGTAGTGGGAACCAAGAGACCCAGTACTTC
- | 15 | TRBJ1-3 | TRBV5-1 | - | CASSSHGRDGNTIYF | TGCGCCAGCAGCTCCCACGGCAGGGATGGAAACACCATATATTTT
- | 15 | TRBJ1-4 | TRBV4-1 | - | CASSQPGRGIEKLFF | TGCGCCAGCAGCCAACCGGGGCGGGGTATTGAAAAACTGTTTTTT
- | 15 | TRBJ1-2 | TRBV7-9 | - | CASSPRGGRGYGYTF | TGTGCCAGCAGCCCCCGAGGGGGGCGAGGCTATGGCTACACCTTC
- | 15 | TRBJ1-1 | TRBV18 | once | CASLPNTLGDTEAFF | TGTGCCAGCCTCCCAAATACCCTGGGGGACACTGAAGCTTTCTTT
TRBD2 | 13 | TRBJ2-1 | TRBV29-1 | - | CSGTSVSFNEQFF | TGCAGCGGGACTAGCGTCTCCTTTAATGAGCAGTTCTTC
TRBD1 | 13 | TRBJ1-2 | TRBV7-9 | - | CASSRDRTSGYTF | TGTGCCAGCAGCCGGGACAGGACCAGTGGCTACACCTTC
- | 14 | TRBJ2-1 | TRBV5-1 | - | CASSYPGHDNEQFF | TGCGCCAGCAGCTACCCGGGGCACGACAATGAGCAGTTCTTC
- | 8 | TRBJ1-5 | TRBV30 | - | CSFQPQHF | TGCTCTTTCCAGCCCCAGCATTTT
TRBD2 | 16 | TRBJ2-7 | TRBV15 | - | CATSRDLAGGIDEQYF | TGTGCCACCAGCAGAGATCTAGCGGGAGGGATCGACGAGCAGTACTTC
- | 13 | TRBJ1-5 | TRBV7-9 | - | CASAQGFSQPQHF | TGTGCCAGTGCCCAGGGGTTTAGTCAGCCCCAGCATTTT
- | 14 | TRBJ1-4 | TRBV6-1 | - | CATRIGVTNEKLFF | TGTGCCACCAGGATAGGGGTAACTAATGAAAAACTGTTTTTT
- | 15 | TRBJ2-7 | TRBV2 | - | CASMGLGHLPYEQYF | TGTGCCAGCATGGGATTGGGACACCTACCCTACGAGCAGTACTTC
TRBD2 | 16 | TRBJ2-3 | TRBV19 | - | CASSIGGTRGSHTQYF | TGTGCCAGTAGTATAGGAGGGACTAGGGGGTCGCATACGCAGTATTTT
- | 14 | TRBJ2-5 | TRBV18 | - | CASSPPGRQETQYF | TGTGCCAGCTCACCACCGGGCAGACAAGAGACCCAGTACTTC
TRBD1 | 15 | TRBJ2-1 | TRBV28 | - | CASPLPGQGMNEQFF | TGTGCCAGTCCCCTTCCGGGACAGGGTATGAATGAGCAGTTCTTC
- | 14 | TRBJ2-7 | TRBV6-1 | - | CASLTRASSYEQYF | TGTGCCAGCCTCACGCGGGCCTCCTCCTACGAGCAGTACTTC
- | 14 | TRBJ1-2 | TRBV28 | - | CASSSWEGSAGYTF | TGTGCCAGCAGTTCATGGGAGGGCTCTGCTGGCTACACCTTC
TRBD1 | 14 | TRBJ2-3 | TRBV5-8 | - | CASSRDRGPDTQYF | TGTGCCAGCAGCCGGGACAGGGGTCCAGATACGCAGTATTTT
- | 15 | TRBJ1-6 | TRBV5-1 | - | CASSLDTSDGSPLHF | TGCGCCAGCAGCTTGGATACAAGCGACGGCTCACCCCTCCACTTT
- | 13 | TRBJ2-5 | TRBV5-4 | - | CASSPRNQETQYF | TGTGCCAGCAGCCCCCGGAACCAGGAGACCCAGTACTTC
TRBD1 | 16 | TRBJ2-5 | TRBV5-1 | - | CASSLQTGTGGADQYF | TGCGCCAGCAGCCTCCAGACCGGGACAGGGGGCGCGGACCAGTACTTC
- | 15 | TRBJ1-1 | TRBV15 | - | CATSRDYEGGTEAFF | TGTGCCACCAGCAGAGATTATGAGGGAGGCACTGAAGCTTTCTTT